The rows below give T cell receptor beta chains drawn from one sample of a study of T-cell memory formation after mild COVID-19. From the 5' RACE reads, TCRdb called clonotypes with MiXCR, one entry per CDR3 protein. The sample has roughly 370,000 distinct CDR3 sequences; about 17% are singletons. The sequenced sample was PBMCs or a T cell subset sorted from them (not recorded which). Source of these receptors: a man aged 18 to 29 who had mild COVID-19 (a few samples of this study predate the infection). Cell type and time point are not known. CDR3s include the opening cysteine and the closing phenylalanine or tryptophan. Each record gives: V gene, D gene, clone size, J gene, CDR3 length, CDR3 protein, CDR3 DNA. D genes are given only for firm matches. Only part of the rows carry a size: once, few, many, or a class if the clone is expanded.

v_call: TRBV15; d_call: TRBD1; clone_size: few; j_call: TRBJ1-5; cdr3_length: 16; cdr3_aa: CATSRTGPGSNQPQHF; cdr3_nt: TGTGCCACCAGCAGGACAGGGCCCGGGAGCAATCAGCCCCAGCATTTT
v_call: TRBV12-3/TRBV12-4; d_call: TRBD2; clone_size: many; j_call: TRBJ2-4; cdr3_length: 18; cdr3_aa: CASSWTDGILAGGNIQYF; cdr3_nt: TGTGCCAGCAGTTGGACCGATGGAATTCTAGCGGGGGGAAACATTCAGTACTTC
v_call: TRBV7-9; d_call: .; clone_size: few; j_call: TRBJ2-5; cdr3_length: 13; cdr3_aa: CASSFAGMETQYF; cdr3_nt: TGTGCCAGCAGCTTTGCAGGGATGGAGACCCAGTACTTC
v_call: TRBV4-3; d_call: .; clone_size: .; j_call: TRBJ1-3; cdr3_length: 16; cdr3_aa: CASSRERGSSGNTIYF; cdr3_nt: TGCGCCAGCAGCCGTGAACGGGGGAGCTCTGGAAACACCATATATTTT
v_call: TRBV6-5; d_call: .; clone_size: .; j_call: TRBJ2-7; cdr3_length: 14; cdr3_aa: CASSYSTELYEQYF; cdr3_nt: TGTGCCAGCAGTTACTCGACTGAACTCTACGAGCAGTACTTC
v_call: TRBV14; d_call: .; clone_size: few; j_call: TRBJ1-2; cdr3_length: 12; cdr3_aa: CASSQGQRRYTF; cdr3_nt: TGTGCCAGCAGCCAAGGACAGAGGCGCTACACCTTC
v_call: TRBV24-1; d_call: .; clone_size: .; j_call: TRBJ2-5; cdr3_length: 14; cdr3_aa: CATSDPGVGETQYF; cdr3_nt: TGTGCCACCAGTGATCCAGGAGTAGGAGAGACCCAGTACTTC
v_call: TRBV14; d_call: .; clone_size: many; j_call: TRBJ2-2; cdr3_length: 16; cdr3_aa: CASSFRQTSFTGELFF; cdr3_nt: TGTGCCAGCAGCTTCCGACAGACCAGCTTCACCGGGGAGCTGTTTTTT
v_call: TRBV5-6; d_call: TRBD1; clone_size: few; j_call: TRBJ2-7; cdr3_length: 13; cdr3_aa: CASRQTGRYEQYF; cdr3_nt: TGTGCCAGCCGCCAGACAGGGCGCTACGAGCAGTACTTC
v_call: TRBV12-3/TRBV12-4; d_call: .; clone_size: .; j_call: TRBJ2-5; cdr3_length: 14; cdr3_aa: CASSFGNTQETQYF; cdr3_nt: TGTGCCAGCAGTTTCGGGAACACACAAGAGACCCAGTACTTC
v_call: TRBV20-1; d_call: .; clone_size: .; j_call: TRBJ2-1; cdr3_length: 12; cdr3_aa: CSVGAPGDEQFF; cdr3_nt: TGCAGTGTCGGGGCCCCCGGGGATGAGCAGTTCTTC
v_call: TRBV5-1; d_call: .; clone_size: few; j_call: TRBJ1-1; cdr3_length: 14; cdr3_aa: CASSTGQTNTEAFF; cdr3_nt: TGCGCCAGCAGCACCGGACAGACGAACACTGAAGCTTTCTTT
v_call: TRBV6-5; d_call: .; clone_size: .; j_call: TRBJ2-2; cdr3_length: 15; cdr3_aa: CASSRTGTPWGELFF; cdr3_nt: TGTGCCAGCAGCCGTACCGGGACCCCTTGGGGGGAGCTGTTTTTT
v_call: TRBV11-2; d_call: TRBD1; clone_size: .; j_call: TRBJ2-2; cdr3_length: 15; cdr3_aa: CASSSARGFTGELFF; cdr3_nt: TGTGCCAGCAGCTCTGCCAGGGGGTTCACCGGGGAGCTGTTTTTT
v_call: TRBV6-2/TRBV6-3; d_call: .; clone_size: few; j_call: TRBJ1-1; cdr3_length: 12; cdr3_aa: CASITGHGEAFF; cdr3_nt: TGTGCCAGCATAACAGGACACGGTGAAGCTTTCTTT
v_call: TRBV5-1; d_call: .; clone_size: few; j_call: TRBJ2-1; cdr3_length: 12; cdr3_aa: CASRVQDNEQFF; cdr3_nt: TGCGCCAGCAGAGTCCAGGACAATGAGCAGTTCTTC
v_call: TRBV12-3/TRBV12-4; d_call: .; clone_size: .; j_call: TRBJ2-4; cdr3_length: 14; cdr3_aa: CASSLQERGNIQYF; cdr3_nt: TGTGCCAGCAGTTTACAGGAACGGGGGAACATTCAGTACTTC
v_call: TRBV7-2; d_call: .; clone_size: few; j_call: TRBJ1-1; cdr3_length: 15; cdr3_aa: CASSLVSGVGTEAFF; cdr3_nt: TGTGCCAGCAGCTTAGTGTCCGGGGTCGGCACTGAAGCTTTCTTT
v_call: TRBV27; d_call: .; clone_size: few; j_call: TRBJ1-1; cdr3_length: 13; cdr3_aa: CASSLSGGGEAFF; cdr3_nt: TGTGCCAGCAGTTTATCGGGGGGTGGTGAAGCTTTCTTT
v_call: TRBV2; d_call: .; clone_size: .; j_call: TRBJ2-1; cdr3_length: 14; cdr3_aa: CASSADSSYNEQFF; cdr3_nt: TGTGCCAGCAGTGCCGACTCCTCCTACAATGAGCAGTTCTTC
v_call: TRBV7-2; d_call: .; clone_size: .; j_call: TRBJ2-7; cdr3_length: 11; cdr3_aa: CASRVSYEQYF; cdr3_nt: TGTGCCAGCAGAGTGTCCTACGAGCAGTACTTC
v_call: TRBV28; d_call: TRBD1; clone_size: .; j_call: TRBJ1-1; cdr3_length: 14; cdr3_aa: CASNPDRLDTEAFF; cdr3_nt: TGTGCCAGCAACCCGGACAGGTTGGACACTGAAGCTTTCTTT
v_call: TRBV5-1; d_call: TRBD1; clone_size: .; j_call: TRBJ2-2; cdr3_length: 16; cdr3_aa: CASSYSGQGGGGELFF; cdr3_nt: TGCGCCAGCAGCTACTCGGGACAGGGCGGTGGCGGGGAGCTGTTTTTT
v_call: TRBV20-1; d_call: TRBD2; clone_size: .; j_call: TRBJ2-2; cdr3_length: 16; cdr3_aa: CSVRRGGPSNTGELFF; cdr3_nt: TGCAGTGTTCGCCGCGGGGGTCCCTCTAACACCGGGGAGCTGTTTTTT
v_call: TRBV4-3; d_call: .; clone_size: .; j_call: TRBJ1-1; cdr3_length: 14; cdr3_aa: CASSQESGGTHAFF; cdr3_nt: TGCGCCAGCAGCCAAGAATCGGGCGGGACCCACGCTTTCTTT
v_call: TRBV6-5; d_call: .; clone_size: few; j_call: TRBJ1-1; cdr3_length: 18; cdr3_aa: CASSIDPWAGGMNTEAFF; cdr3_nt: TGTGCCAGCAGTATCGACCCCTGGGCGGGGGGGATGAACACTGAAGCTTTCTTT
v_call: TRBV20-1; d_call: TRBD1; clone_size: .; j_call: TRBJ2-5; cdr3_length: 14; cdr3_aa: CSATGQGRQETQYF; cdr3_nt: TGCAGTGCTACGGGACAGGGGCGGCAAGAGACCCAGTACTTC
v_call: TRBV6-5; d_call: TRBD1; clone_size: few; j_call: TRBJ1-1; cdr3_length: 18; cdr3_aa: CASKGVLVEGAVTTEAFF; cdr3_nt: TGTGCCAGCAAGGGAGTTTTAGTGGAGGGGGCTGTCACGACTGAAGCTTTCTTT
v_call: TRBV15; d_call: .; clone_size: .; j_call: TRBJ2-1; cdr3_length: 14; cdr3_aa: CATSTWTDYNEQFF; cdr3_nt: TGTGCCACCAGCACGTGGACAGACTACAATGAGCAGTTCTTC
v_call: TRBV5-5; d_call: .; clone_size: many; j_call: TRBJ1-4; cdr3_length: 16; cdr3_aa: CASSSGHHATNEKLFF; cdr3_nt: TGTGCCAGCAGCTCCGGACACCACGCAACTAATGAAAAACTGTTTTTT
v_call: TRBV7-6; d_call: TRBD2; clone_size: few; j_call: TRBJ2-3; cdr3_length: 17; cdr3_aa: CASSLGAQRGYPDTQYF; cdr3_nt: TGTGCCAGCAGCTTAGGGGCCCAGCGGGGGTATCCAGATACGCAGTATTTT
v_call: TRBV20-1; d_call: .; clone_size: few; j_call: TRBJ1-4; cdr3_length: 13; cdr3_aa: CSARLAVDEKLFF; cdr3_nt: TGCAGTGCTAGGTTAGCCGTGGATGAAAAACTGTTTTTT
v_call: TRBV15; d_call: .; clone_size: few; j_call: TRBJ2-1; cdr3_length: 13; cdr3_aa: CATTGGSYNEQFF; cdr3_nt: TGTGCCACCACTGGCGGATCCTACAATGAGCAGTTCTTC
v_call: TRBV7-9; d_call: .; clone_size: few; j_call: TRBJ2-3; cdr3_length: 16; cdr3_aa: CASSTSLAGDRDTQYF; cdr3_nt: TGTGCCAGCAGCACCTCCCTGGCGGGCGACCGAGATACGCAGTATTTT
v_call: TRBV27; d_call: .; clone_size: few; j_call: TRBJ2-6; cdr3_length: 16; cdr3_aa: CASSTQGGSGANVLTF; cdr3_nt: TGTGCCAGCAGTACGCAGGGAGGATCTGGGGCCAACGTCCTGACTTTC
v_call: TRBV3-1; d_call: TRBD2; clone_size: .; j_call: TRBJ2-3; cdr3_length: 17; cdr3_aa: CASSPRTSGDSTDTQYF; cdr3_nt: TGTGCCAGCAGCCCGAGGACTAGCGGGGATAGCACAGATACGCAGTATTTT
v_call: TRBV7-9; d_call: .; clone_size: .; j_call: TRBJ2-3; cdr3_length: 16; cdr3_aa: CASSPIGQMVTDTQYF; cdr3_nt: TGTGCCAGCAGCCCTATCGGACAGATGGTCACAGATACGCAGTATTTT
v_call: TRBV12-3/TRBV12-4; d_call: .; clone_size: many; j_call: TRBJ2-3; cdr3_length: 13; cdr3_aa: CASSLSSGATQYF; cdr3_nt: TGTGCCAGCAGTTTATCGTCTGGGGCTACGCAGTATTTT
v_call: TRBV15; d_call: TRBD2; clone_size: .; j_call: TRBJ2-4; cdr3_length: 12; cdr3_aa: CATSSREGFQYF; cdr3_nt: TGTGCCACCAGCAGCCGGGAGGGCTTTCAGTACTTC
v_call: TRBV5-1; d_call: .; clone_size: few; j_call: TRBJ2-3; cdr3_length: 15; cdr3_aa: CASSPPPPGTDTQYF; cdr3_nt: TGCGCCAGCAGCCCCCCCCCCCCAGGCACAGATACGCAGTATTTT
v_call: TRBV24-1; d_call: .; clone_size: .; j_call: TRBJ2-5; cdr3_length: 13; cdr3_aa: CATVTAPEETQYF; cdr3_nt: TGTGCCACTGTGACAGCACCCGAAGAGACCCAGTACTTC
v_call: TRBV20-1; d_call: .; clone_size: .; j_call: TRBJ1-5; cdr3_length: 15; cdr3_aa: CSARGPGRLNQPQHF; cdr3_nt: TGCAGTGCTAGGGGCCCGGGACGGTTGAATCAGCCCCAGCATTTT
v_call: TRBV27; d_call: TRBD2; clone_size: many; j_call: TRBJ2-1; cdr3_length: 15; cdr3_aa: CASSSLGTTNNEQFF; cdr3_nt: TGTGCCAGCAGTTCCCTGGGGACTACCAACAATGAGCAGTTCTTC
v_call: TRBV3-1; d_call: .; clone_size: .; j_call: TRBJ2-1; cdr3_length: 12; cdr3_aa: CASSQVTHEQFF; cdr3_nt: TGTGCCAGCAGCCAAGTTACGCATGAGCAGTTCTTC
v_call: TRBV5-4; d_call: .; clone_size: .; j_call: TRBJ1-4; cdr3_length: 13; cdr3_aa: CASSLAGFEKLFF; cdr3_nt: TGTGCCAGCAGCTTGGCAGGGTTTGAAAAACTGTTTTTT
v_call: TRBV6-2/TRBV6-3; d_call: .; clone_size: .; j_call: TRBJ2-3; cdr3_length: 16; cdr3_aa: CASSYFPGPSEDTQYF; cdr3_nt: TGTGCCAGCAGTTACTTTCCCGGACCTAGCGAAGATACGCAGTATTTT
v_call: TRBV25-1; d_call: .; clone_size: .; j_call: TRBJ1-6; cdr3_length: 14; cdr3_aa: CASTPTGRYSPLHF; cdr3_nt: TGTGCCAGCACTCCCACAGGGCGCTATTCACCCCTCCACTTT
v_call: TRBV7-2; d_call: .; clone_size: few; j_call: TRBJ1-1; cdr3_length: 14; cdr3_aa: CASSLALRDYEAFF; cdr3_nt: TGTGCCAGCAGCTTAGCTCTCAGGGACTATGAAGCTTTCTTT
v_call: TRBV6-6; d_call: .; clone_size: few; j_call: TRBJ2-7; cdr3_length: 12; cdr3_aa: CASSYGGAEQYF; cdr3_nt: TGTGCCAGCAGTTACGGGGGGGCCGAGCAGTACTTC